The rows below give T cell receptor beta chains drawn from one sample of a study of T cell responses to AZD1222 COVID-19 vaccine. Assay: immunoSEQ multiplex PCR; the TCRdb copy retains only in-frame clones and omits some. The data show around 130,000 clones, approximately 94% seen once. The material sequenced was peripheral blood, taken on day 0 of AZD1222 vaccination. The receptors derive from an adult in good health. CDR3s leave out the opening cysteine and the closing phenylalanine or tryptophan. The order of the fields is J gene, D gene, V gene, CDR3 length, CDR3 protein. The D gene is left open where the match is weak.

J: TRBJ2-7
D: -
V: TRBV6-5
length: 12
CDR3: ASSDRTERYEQY

J: TRBJ1-1
D: -
V: TRBV29-1
length: 12
CDR3: SVEETGLNTEAF

J: TRBJ1-6
D: -
V: TRBV27
length: 11
CDR3: ASRRAGGSPLH

J: TRBJ2-1
D: TRBD2
V: TRBV27
length: 13
CDR3: ASSFLGEGLFEQF

J: TRBJ1-6
D: -
V: TRBV6-2/TRBV6-3
length: 16
CDR3: ASSYSRNREGFNSPLH

J: TRBJ2-2
D: -
V: TRBV9
length: 15
CDR3: ASSVVGGEVYTGELF

J: TRBJ1-2
D: -
V: TRBV4-2
length: 12
CDR3: ASSQDWEIDGYT

J: TRBJ1-1
D: -
V: TRBV12-3/TRBV12-4
length: 11
CDR3: ASSLARGTEAF

J: TRBJ1-1
D: -
V: TRBV6-5
length: 13
CDR3: ASRTSPGTSTEAF

J: TRBJ1-5
D: TRBD1
V: TRBV3-1/TRBV3-2
length: 13
CDR3: ASGQGARSNQPQH

J: TRBJ1-1
D: TRBD1
V: TRBV28
length: 13
CDR3: ASSSYPGGGTEAF

J: TRBJ1-2
D: TRBD1
V: TRBV3-1/TRBV3-2
length: 16
CDR3: ASSQDFHLGRGDDGYT

J: TRBJ2-1
D: -
V: TRBV30
length: 12
CDR3: AWSVRLIDNEQF

J: TRBJ1-5
D: TRBD1
V: TRBV7-8
length: 14
CDR3: ASSLARDRFNQPQH

J: TRBJ1-5
D: -
V: TRBV9
length: 12
CDR3: ASSGRDSNQPQH

J: TRBJ1-2
D: TRBD1
V: TRBV6-1
length: 15
CDR3: ASSEAPITTGTYGYT

J: TRBJ1-5
D: -
V: TRBV6-2/TRBV6-3
length: 13
CDR3: ASSPNGPGGQPQH

J: TRBJ2-1
D: -
V: TRBV18
length: 14
CDR3: ASSPLSGSSYNEQF

J: TRBJ1-1
D: -
V: TRBV2
length: 9
CDR3: ASSAYGEAF

J: TRBJ2-7
D: -
V: TRBV2
length: 13
CDR3: ASSERGLQFYEQY

J: TRBJ2-7
D: -
V: TRBV5-1
length: 10
CDR3: ASSVFGYEQY

J: TRBJ1-5
D: TRBD1
V: TRBV2
length: 11
CDR3: ASSFDRDQPQH

J: TRBJ2-1
D: -
V: TRBV7-9
length: 9
CDR3: ASSLISVGF

J: TRBJ1-2
D: -
V: TRBV29-1
length: 10
CDR3: SVGISNYGYT

J: TRBJ1-4
D: TRBD1
V: TRBV3-1/TRBV3-2
length: 12
CDR3: ASSLETGDEKLF

J: TRBJ1-5
D: -
V: TRBV2
length: 16
CDR3: ASSEGEGGGRSNQPQH

J: TRBJ1-2
D: -
V: TRBV6-1
length: 11
CDR3: ASSEEGQGGYT

J: TRBJ1-2
D: -
V: TRBV29-1
length: 16
CDR3: SVGVRGWGPSLVNGYT

J: TRBJ1-5
D: -
V: TRBV4-1
length: 15
CDR3: ASSQDSSGPSHQPQH

J: TRBJ1-4
D: -
V: TRBV6-1
length: 12
CDR3: ASSEVVTNEKLF

J: TRBJ2-5
D: -
V: TRBV5-5
length: 11
CDR3: ASSLYRAETQY

J: TRBJ2-1
D: TRBD2
V: TRBV5-5
length: 13
CDR3: ASSGLAGDYNEQF

J: TRBJ2-1
D: TRBD2
V: TRBV2
length: 12
CDR3: ASSVGLAGDAQF

J: TRBJ1-5
D: TRBD1
V: TRBV27
length: 15
CDR3: ASSPGQGRYSNQPQH

J: TRBJ2-3
D: -
V: TRBV5-4
length: 14
CDR3: ASSLAVGVSTDTQY

J: TRBJ2-6
D: -
V: TRBV30
length: 12
CDR3: AWTWESGANVLT

J: TRBJ2-1
D: -
V: TRBV9
length: 11
CDR3: ASSPSLQDEQF

J: TRBJ1-3
D: -
V: TRBV5-6
length: 10
CDR3: ASSLDGGWGY